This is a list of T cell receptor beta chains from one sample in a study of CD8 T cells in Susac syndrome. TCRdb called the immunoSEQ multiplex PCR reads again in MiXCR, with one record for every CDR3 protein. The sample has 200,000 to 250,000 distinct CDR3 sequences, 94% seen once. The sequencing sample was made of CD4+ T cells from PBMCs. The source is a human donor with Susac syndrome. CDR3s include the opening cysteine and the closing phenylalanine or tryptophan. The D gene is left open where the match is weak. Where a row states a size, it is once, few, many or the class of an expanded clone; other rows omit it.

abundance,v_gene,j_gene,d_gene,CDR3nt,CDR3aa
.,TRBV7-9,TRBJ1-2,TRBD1,TGTGCCAGCAGCGGGACAGGGATTGGCTACACCTTC,CASSGTGIGYTF
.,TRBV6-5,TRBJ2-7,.,TGTGCCAGCAGTTACTTGGACTTCTCCCCAAGGAACTCCTACGAGCAGTACTTC,CASSYLDFSPRNSYEQYF
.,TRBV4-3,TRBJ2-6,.,TGCGCCAGCAGCCAAGATTGGGGAGCTGGGGCCAACGTCCTGACTTTC,CASSQDWGAGANVLTF
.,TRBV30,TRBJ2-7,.,TGTGCCTGGACGACAGGCTACGAGCAGTACTTC,CAWTTGYEQYF
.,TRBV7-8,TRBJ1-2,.,TGTGCCAGCAGCTTAAACCGCCGGACAGCCGAACCTAACTATGGCTACACCTTC,CASSLNRRTAEPNYGYTF
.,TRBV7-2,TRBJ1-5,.,TGTGCCAGCAGCCCGTGGCAGGGTCCCAATCAGCCCCAGCATTTT,CASSPWQGPNQPQHF
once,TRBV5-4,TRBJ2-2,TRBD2,TGTGCCAGCCGCCCCGGACTAGCGGGGATCACCGGGGAGCTGTTTTTT,CASRPGLAGITGELFF
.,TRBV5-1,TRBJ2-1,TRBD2,TGCGCCAGCAGCCCCGGGGCTAGCGGGGGGCAGGGGCAGTTCTTC,CASSPGASGGQGQFF
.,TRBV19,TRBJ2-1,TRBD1,TGTGCCACTCAAACCCTAACCGGACAGGGGGCTGATGAGCAGTTCTTC,CATQTLTGQGADEQFF
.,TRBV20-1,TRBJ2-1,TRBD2,TGCAGTGCTAGACGTGGGACTAGCGGTAACAATGAGCAGTTCTTC,CSARRGTSGNNEQFF
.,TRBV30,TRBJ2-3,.,TGTGCCTGGAGCCCACTGAGCGCAGATACGCAGTATTTT,CAWSPLSADTQYF
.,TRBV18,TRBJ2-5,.,TGTGCCAGCTCACCGGTTAAGGGGGCCCAGTACTTC,CASSPVKGAQYF
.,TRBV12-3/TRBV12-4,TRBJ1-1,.,TGTGCCAGCAGTTTAGAGGGGGGAAAGACTGAAGCTTTCTTT,CASSLEGGKTEAFF
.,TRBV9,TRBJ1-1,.,TGTGCCAGCAGCGCTCGGACGGACACTGAAGCTTTCTTT,CASSARTDTEAFF
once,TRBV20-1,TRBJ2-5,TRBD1,TGCAGTGCTAGGGGGCTGGGACAGGGATCGGAGACCCAGTACTTC,CSARGLGQGSETQYF
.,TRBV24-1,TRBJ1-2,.,TGTGCCACCAGTCCCTCGACAACCGGGTTCTATGGCTACACCTTC,CATSPSTTGFYGYTF
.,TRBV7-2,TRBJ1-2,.,TGTGCCAGCAGCTTAGGCACCCACCTGGGGGGCGGAGGCTACACCTTC,CASSLGTHLGGGGYTF
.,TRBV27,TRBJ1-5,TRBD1,TGTGCCAGCAAGCCGGGACAGGGGCCAAATCAGCCCCAGCATTTT,CASKPGQGPNQPQHF
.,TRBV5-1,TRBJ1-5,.,TGCGCCAGCAGCTTTGACCCTTTCAGCAATCAGCCCCAGCATTTT,CASSFDPFSNQPQHF
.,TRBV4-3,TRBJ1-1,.,TGCGCCAGCAGCCAATATTTACAGGTGAACACTGAAGCTTTCTTT,CASSQYLQVNTEAFF
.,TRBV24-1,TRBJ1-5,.,TGTGCCACCAGTCCCTCAACAGGGTTTGAATCTATTAATCAGCCCCAGCATTTT,CATSPSTGFESINQPQHF
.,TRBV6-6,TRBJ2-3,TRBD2,TGTGCCAGCAGTGTAAATCTAGCGGTTGCAGATACGCAGTATTTT,CASSVNLAVADTQYF
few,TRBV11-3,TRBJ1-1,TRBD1,TGTGCCAGCAATGGACAGGTGAACACTGAAGCTTTCTTT,CASNGQVNTEAFF
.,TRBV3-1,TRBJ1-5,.,TGTGCCAGCAGCCAGGACAGATATCAGCCCCAGCATTTT,CASSQDRYQPQHF
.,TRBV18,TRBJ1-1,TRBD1,TGTGCCAGCTCATCGTCCCGGGACAGTGAAGCTTTCTTT,CASSSSRDSEAFF
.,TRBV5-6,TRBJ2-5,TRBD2,TGTGCCAGCAGCTTTATGGGACTAGCGGGGGGATCGCAAGAGACCCAGTACTTC,CASSFMGLAGGSQETQYF
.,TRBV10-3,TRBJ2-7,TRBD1,TGTGCCATCAGTGAACGACAGGGGGGTAACGAGCAGTACTTC,CAISERQGGNEQYF
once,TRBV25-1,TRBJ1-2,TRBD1,TGTGCCAGCACGCAGGGGGCTAACTATGGCTACACCTTC,CASTQGANYGYTF
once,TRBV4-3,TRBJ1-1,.,TGCGCCAGCAGCCAACTTGGGTACACTGAAGCTTTCTTT,CASSQLGYTEAFF
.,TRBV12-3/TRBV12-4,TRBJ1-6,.,TGTGCCACCAGAGTAGAGGGGCTCGGACCCCTCCACTTT,CATRVEGLGPLHF
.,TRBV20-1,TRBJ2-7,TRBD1,TGCAGTGCTAGTGACCGGGACAGGGACTCCTACGAGCAGTACTTC,CSASDRDRDSYEQYF
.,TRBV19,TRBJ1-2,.,TGTGCCAGTAAAATGGCAGGGTTATATGGCTACACCTTC,CASKMAGLYGYTF
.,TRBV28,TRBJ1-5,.,TGTGCCAGCAGTTCACAGTCGCAGCCCCAGCATTTT,CASSSQSQPQHF
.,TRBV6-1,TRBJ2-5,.,TGTGCCAGCAGTCGACCCGACCATGGCCAGACCCAGTACTTC,CASSRPDHGQTQYF
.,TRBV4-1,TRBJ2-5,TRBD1,TGCGCCAGCAGCCAAGAGTCCACAGGGGGCTGGGAGACCCAGTACTTC,CASSQESTGGWETQYF
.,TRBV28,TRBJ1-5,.,TGTGCCAGCAGTTTTCAGGGTTTTAGCAATCAGCCCCAGCATTTT,CASSFQGFSNQPQHF